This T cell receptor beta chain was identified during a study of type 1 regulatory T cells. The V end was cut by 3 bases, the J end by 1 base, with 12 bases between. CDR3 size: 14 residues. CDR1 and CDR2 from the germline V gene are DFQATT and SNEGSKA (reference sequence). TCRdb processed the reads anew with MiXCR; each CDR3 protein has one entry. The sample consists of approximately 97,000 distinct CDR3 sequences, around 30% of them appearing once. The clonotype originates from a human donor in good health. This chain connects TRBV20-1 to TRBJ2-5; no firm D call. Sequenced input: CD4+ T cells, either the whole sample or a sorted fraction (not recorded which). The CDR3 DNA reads TGCAGTGCTAGCGTCAACCCTGGCCAAGAGACCCAGTACTTC. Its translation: CSASVNPGQETQYF.